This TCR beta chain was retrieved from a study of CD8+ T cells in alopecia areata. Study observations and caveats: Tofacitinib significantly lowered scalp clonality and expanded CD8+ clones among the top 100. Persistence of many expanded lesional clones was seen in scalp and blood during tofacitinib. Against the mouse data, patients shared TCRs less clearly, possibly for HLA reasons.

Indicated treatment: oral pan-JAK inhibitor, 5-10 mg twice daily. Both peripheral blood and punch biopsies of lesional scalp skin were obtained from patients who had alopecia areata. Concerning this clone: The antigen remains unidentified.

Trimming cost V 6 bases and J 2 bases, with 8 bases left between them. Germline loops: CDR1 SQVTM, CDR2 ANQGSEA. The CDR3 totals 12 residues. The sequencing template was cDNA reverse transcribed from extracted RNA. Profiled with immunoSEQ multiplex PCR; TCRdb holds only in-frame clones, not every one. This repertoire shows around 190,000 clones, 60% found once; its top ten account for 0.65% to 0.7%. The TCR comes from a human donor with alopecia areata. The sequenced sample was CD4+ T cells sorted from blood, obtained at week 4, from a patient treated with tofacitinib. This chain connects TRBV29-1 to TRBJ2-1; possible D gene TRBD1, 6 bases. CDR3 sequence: CSVGQTYNEQFF. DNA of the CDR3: TGCAGCGTGGGACAAACCTACAATGAGCAGTTCTTC.